Below, 23 T cell receptor beta chains from the same sample are listed, as sequenced in a study of naive and memory T cell subsets. Their recognized antigens are unknown. The beta constant-region primer was an equimolar mix of two oligonucleotides covering TRBC1 and TRBC2. Four rounds of PCR amplified the ligated cDNA using nested alpha and beta constant-region primers plus SP2. Each CDR3 protein gets one entry after TCRdb re-called the UMI-ligation and nested PCR reads with MiXCR. In the table there are 85,000 to 130,000 distinct CDR3 sequences, roughly 14% of which are singletons. Findings of the study overall: Naive repertoires, especially CD8, held a few larger clonotypes, possibly memory cells re-expressing CD45RA.

The sample consisted of naive CD8+ T cells from blood. Receptor source: a human donor in good health.

The V and J genes are TRBV7-9 and TRBJ2-7; D unresolved. V was shortened by 5 bases and J by 3 bases, with 14 bases between the two germline ends. Germline V CDR1 and CDR2: SEHNR, FQNEAQ (reference sequence). The CDR3 runs 14 residues. In nucleotides, the CDR3 is TGTGCCAGCAGCCCCCCATGGCGGTACTACGAGCAGTACTTC. It codes for CASSPPWRYYEQYF.

This clonotype occurred many times. The chain couples TRBV6-5 to TRBJ1-6; no reliable D call. This CDR3 spans 14 amino acids. V was clipped by 2 bases and J by 9 bases, with 11 bases between them. The germline CDR1 and CDR2 sequences are MNHEY and SVGAGI. CDR3 in amino acids: CASSYEHRGSPLHF. CDR3 DNA sequence: TGTGCCAGCAGTTACGAGCATCGAGGTTCACCCCTCCACTTT.

A few counts support this clonotype. The chain carries TRBV27 and TRBJ1-1, with D unresolved. The V end was cut by 3 bases, the J end by 0 bases, with 8 bases between. Per the germline V gene, CDR1 is MNHEY and CDR2 is SMNVEV (reference sequence). The CDR3 spans 14 residues. CDR3 amino acids: CASSFAKLNTEAFF. In DNA, the CDR3 is TGTGCCAGCAGTTTCGCCAAACTGAACACTGAAGCTTTCTTT.

The genes are TRBV19 and TRBJ1-5; no reliable D call. The CDR3 contains 15 residues. Germline loops: CDR1 LNHDA, CDR2 SQIVND (reference sequence). V lost 2 bases, J lost 0 bases, and 8 bases lay in between. The CDR3 DNA follows: TGTGCCAGTAGTATATTGGACTTTAGCAATCAGCCCCAGCATTTT. As protein: CASSILDFSNQPQHF.

This clonotype was seen many times. The rearrangement links TRBV29-1 to TRBJ1-2, with a tentative D call TRBD1 (5 bases). The CDR3 has 15 amino acids. Deletions cut 0 bases from V and 8 bases from J, with 19 bases between. The germline gives CDR1 SQVTM, CDR2 ANQGSEA. In nucleotides, the CDR3 is TGCAGCGTTGAAGATAAAACGGGCCAGGGAGGCGGCTACACCTTC. Its protein product is CSVEDKTGQGGGYTF.

The V and J genes are TRBV20-1 and TRBJ1-4; D call uncertain. The CDR3 sequence is 13 residues long. V shed 3 bases and J shed 4 bases, with 9 bases lying between them. Per germline, CDR1 DFQATT and CDR2 SNEGSKA (reference sequence). The CDR3 nucleotides read TGCAGTGCTAGCGGAGTGAATAATGAAAAACTGTTTTTT. Residues: CSASGVNNEKLFF.

This clonotype was counted a few times. The V call is TRBV15, the J call TRBJ1-5; possible D gene TRBD1, 6 bases. Trimming took off 1 base at V and 16 bases at J, with 11 bases between the two ends. Germline V gene data show CDR1 as LNHNV and CDR2 as YYDKDF (reference sequence). The CDR3 has 11 residues. In DNA, the CDR3 is TGTGCCACCAGCAGAGCGGGGACATTCCATTTT. Its translation is CATSRAGTFHF.

This clonotype was seen more than once but under ten times. The J gene is TRBJ1-3, the V gene TRBV29-1; D gene uncertain. The CDR3 consists of 14 residues. CDR1 and CDR2 from the germline V gene are SQVTM and ANQGSEA. V lost 6 bases to trimming and J lost 3 bases, with 15 bases between them. The CDR3 DNA is TGCAGCGTAGTCCCGACGGACCTTGGAAACACCATATATTTT. This translates into CSVVPTDLGNTIYF.

This clonotype came up a few times. V gene TRBV7-9 combines with J gene TRBJ1-6; possible D gene TRBD1, 5 bases. Germline values: CDR1 SEHNR, CDR2 FQNEAQ (reference sequence). V lost 4 bases to trimming and J lost 7 bases, with 11 bases between them. The CDR3 has 14 amino acids. Written as DNA, the CDR3 is TGTGCCAGCAGCTCCCGGGACGGGAATTCACCCCTCCACTTT. As protein: CASSSRDGNSPLHF.

This clonotype was observed many times. The chain uses TRBV6-6 and TRBJ1-5; D uncertain. Germline V gives CDR1 MNHNY, CDR2 SVGAGI (reference sequence). V was shortened by 2 bases and J by 4 bases, with 9 bases between the two germline ends. The CDR3 consists of 14 residues. CDR3 in amino acids: CASSYPGSNQPQHF. CDR3 bases: TGTGCCAGCAGTTACCCGGGGTCGAATCAGCCCCAGCATTTT.

There are many counts of this clonotype. CDR3 DNA: TGCAGCGTTGGCATAGGGGGCCTGTCAGATACGCAGTATTTT. The encoded protein is CSVGIGGLSDTQYF. V gene TRBV29-1 combines with J gene TRBJ2-3; 7 bases fit TRBD1. CDR1 SQVTM and CDR2 ANQGSEA come from the germline V gene. The CDR3 contains 14 residues. V trimming: 4 bases; J trimming: 4 bases; junction bases outside the gene matches: 8.

This clonotype came up a few times. The rearrangement uses TRBV7-8 and TRBJ2-7, with D perhaps being TRBD1 or TRBD2 (6 bases each). This CDR3 region has 16 residues. Germline V gene lookup returns CDR1 SGHVS and CDR2 FQNEAQ. Trimming took 0 bases from V and 4 from J, leaving 16 bases between them. CDR3 sequence (DNA): TGTGCCAGCAGCTTAGCGGAAGGAGGGGACAAATACGAGCAGTACTTC. Its protein is CASSLAEGGDKYEQYF.

This clonotype was counted at least ten times. The J gene is TRBJ1-1, the V gene TRBV12-3 or TRBV12-4; no clear D. V was pared by 10 bases and J by 2 bases, with 14 bases between. This CDR3 contains 13 residues. CDR3 region: CATQEMANTEAFF. CDR3 DNA: TGTGCCACCCAGGAGATGGCTAACACTGAAGCTTTCTTT.

The sample holds many counts of this clonotype. The gene calls are TRBV14 and TRBJ1-6; a possible D gene is TRBD1 (6 bases). The germline CDR1 and CDR2 sequences are SGHDN and FVKESK. CDR3 length: 14 residues. V lost 4 bases and J 7 bases, leaving 11 bases between the germline ends. CDR3 amino acids: CASSRDTRNSPLHF. CDR3 coding DNA: TGTGCCAGCAGCCGGGACACAAGGAATTCACCCCTCCACTTT.

About this clonotype itself: The DNA is omitted, as the CDR3 cannot be located on it reliably, and the CDR3 follows TCRdb's listing. J is TRBJ2-1 and V is TRBV9; the listed D gene, TRBD2, was not tested against the DNA. The CDR3 is 13 amino acids in total, end residues counted. The germline gives CDR1 SGDLS, CDR2 YYNGEE. CDR3 region: CASSVGGGAPGFF.

This clonotype came up a few times. The chain links TRBV20-1 to TRBJ1-2, with D unresolved. The CDR3 covers 11 residues. Germline CDR1 DFQATT, CDR2 SNEGSKA (reference sequence). Trimming removed 6 bases at V and 3 bases at J, with 8 bases between. The CDR3 region is CSAVTDYGYTF. The CDR3, as DNA: TGCAGTGCGGTGACTGACTATGGCTACACCTTC.

This clonotype was counted between two and nine times. This chain's CDR3 is CASSKLKSYTF. The CDR3, as DNA: TGTGCCAGCAGCAAGCTAAAGAGCTACACCTTC. The rearrangement uses TRBV21-1 and TRBJ1-2. TRBV21-1 is marked as a pseudogene. The CDR3 length is 11 residues.

The chain is built from TRBV7-6 and TRBJ2-1; 7 positions agree with TRBD2. The germline V gene encodes CDR1 SGHVS and CDR2 FNYEAQ. CDR3 length: 15 amino acids. The ends lost 6 bases at V and 0 bases at J; junction bases unmatched: 5. The CDR3 region is CASSLAVSSYNEQFF. As DNA, the CDR3 is TGTGCCAGCAGTCTAGCGGTGAGCTCCTACAATGAGCAGTTCTTC.

The chain couples TRBV11-2 to TRBJ2-1, with 9 bases fitting TRBD2. The CDR3 is made up of 17 amino acids. CDR1 SGHAT and CDR2 FQNNGV come from the germline V gene. The J segment lost 2 bases and the V segment lost 7 bases, leaving 12 bases of the junction unmatched. The CDR3 DNA follows: TGTGCCAGCAACCCATTAGCGGGAGTAGGAGCCTACAATGAGCAGTTCTTC. It is translated as CASNPLAGVGAYNEQFF.

This clonotype was seen more than once but under ten times. The V call is TRBV24-1, the J call TRBJ2-1, with 8 nucleotides matching TRBD2. CDR1 is KGHDR and CDR2 is SFDVKD in the germline V gene. The CDR3 length is 13 residues. The ends lost 6 bases at V and 6 bases at J; junction bases unmatched: 3. CDR3 DNA: TGTGCCACCAGTTTCGGACTAGCCAATGAGCAGTTCTTC. Protein: CATSFGLANEQFF.

This clonotype occurred a few times. The gene calls are TRBV7-3 and TRBJ2-1, with 8 nucleotides matching TRBD2. The germline V gene encodes CDR1 SGHTA and CDR2 FQGTGA. Trimming removed 2 bases from V and 4 bases from J; junction bases left unmatched: 4. This CDR3 contains 15 residues. As DNA, the CDR3 is TGTGCCAGCAGCTTACTAGCGGGTACATACAATGAGCAGTTCTTC. Its protein is CASSLLAGTYNEQFF.

This clonotype came up a few times. The CDR3 ends on some other residue instead of the conserved phenylalanine or tryptophan, so this is likely a read error. The DNA is left out, because the CDR3 cannot be placed on it with certainty; the CDR3 is given as TCRdb lists it. This chain links TRBV28 with TRBJ2-4; no DNA check was done on the table's D call, TRBD1. The CDR3 is 10 residues long, counting both termini. The V gene's germline CDR1 is MDHEN and CDR2 SYDVKM. CDR3 protein: CASSLSPGTA.

The V gene is TRBV28, the J gene TRBJ2-3; 8 bases match TRBD2. With 10 bases clipped from V and 3 bases from J, the junction kept 6 bases outside the gene matches. This CDR3 has 13 amino acids. Germline CDR1 reads MDHEN; CDR2 reads SYDVKM. The CDR3 region has the DNA TGTGCCACCGGGGCGGGGGGTACAGATACGCAGTATTTT. Translating it yields CATGAGGTDTQYF.